Shown below are 30 T cell receptor beta chains from a single sample sequenced in a study of identical twins. In TCRdb, the 5' RACE reads were re-called with MiXCR into one record per CDR3 protein. The table lists a few hundred thousand distinct CDR3 sequences, about 8.3% of them singletons, with 2.5% to 3.5% in the top ten. The same sample was also studied in work on yellow fever vaccine responses in identical twins.

The material sequenced was CD8+ T cells sorted from blood. The receptors originated from a young woman in good health.

This clonotype was seen a few times. The chain uses TRBV7-9 and TRBJ1-1; D remains unclear. Germline CDR1 reads SEHNR; CDR2 reads FQNEAQ (reference sequence). This CDR3 region has 13 residues. V lost 1 base and J lost 5, with 8 bases in between. The CDR3 DNA sequence: TGTGCCAGCAGCTTAGGGGAGGGAACTGAAGCTTTCTTT. It specifies CASSLGEGTEAFF.

This clonotype was observed many times. The chain joins TRBV4-3 to TRBJ2-7; 7 bases are shared with TRBD2. V was pared by 3 bases and J by 3 bases, with 8 bases of the junction left unmatched. CDR1 and CDR2 (germline): LGHNA, YSLEER. This CDR3 comprises 15 residues. In nucleotides, the CDR3 is TGCGCCAGCAGCCAGGCGTGGGAGGGAGACTACGAGCAGTACTTC. It encodes CASSQAWEGDYEQYF.

The chain carries TRBV7-3 and TRBJ2-1; the match to TRBD2 covers 13 bases. CDR1 SGHTA and CDR2 FQGTGA come from the germline V gene. V lost 4 bases to trimming and J lost 5 bases; unmatched junction nucleotides: 5. CDR3 length: 16 amino acids. The CDR3 loop reads CASSSGLAGENNEQFF. CDR3 in DNA: TGTGCCAGCAGCTCCGGACTAGCGGGGGAAAACAATGAGCAGTTCTTC.

This clonotype was detected once. The rearrangement links TRBV14 to TRBJ2-1; tentatively, D is TRBD1 (6 bases). Germline CDR1 and CDR2: SGHDN and FVKESK. V lost 1 base and J 0 bases, leaving 10 bases between the germline ends. The CDR3 is made up of 16 amino acids. CDR3 protein: CASSQVEGGSYNEQFF. The CDR3, as DNA: TGTGCCAGCAGCCAAGTCGAAGGGGGCTCCTACAATGAGCAGTTCTTC.

This chain joins TRBV6-1 and TRBJ1-1, with 7 positions matching TRBD1. Germline V CDR1 and CDR2: MNHNS, SASEGT. Trimming took 7 bases from V and 0 from J; bases not matched to a gene: 2. This CDR3 has 13 residues. The CDR3 protein is CASTGGMNTEAFF. CDR3 nucleotide sequence: TGTGCCAGCACAGGGGGGATGAACACTGAAGCTTTCTTT.

The chain has TRBV5-1 and TRBJ2-1, with TRBD2 as a possible D gene (6 bases). V shed 0 bases and J shed 4 bases, with 14 bases lying between them. Germline CDR1 reads SGHRS; CDR2 reads YFSETQ. The CDR3 extends over 16 amino acids. The CDR3: CASSLGGSGLYNEQFF. The CDR3 DNA sequence: TGCGCCAGCAGCTTGGGAGGTAGCGGACTATACAATGAGCAGTTCTTC.

The J gene is TRBJ2-7, the V gene TRBV5-8; weak D call: TRBD1 (5 bases). Germline assignment: CDR1 SGHTS and CDR2 YDEGEE. V gave up 2 bases and J gave up 6 bases, with 9 bases separating them. The length of the CDR3 is 12 residues. CDR3 bases: TGTGCCAGCAGCTTCCAGGGCGGCGAGCAGTACTTC. Amino acids: CASSFQGGEQYF.

The V gene is TRBV18, the J gene TRBJ2-7; maybe TRBD1 (7 bases). CDR1 is KGHSH, CDR2 LQKENI, per germline. This CDR3 has 14 residues. The V end was cut by 3 bases, the J end by 5 bases, with 14 bases between. CDR3 in amino acids: CASSPARGVDEQYF. CDR3 bases: TGTGCCAGCTCACCGGCCAGGGGGGTCGACGAGCAGTACTTC.

The V gene is TRBV27, the J gene TRBJ2-7; tentatively, D is TRBD2 (6 bases). V shed 3 bases and J shed 3 bases, with 18 bases lying between them. CDR1 is MNHEY, CDR2 SMNVEV, per germline (reference sequence). There are 16 residues in the CDR3. CDR3 sequence (DNA): TGTGCCAGCAGTTTCCGGCCGCCGGGAGATCGCTACGAGCAGTACTTC. Protein sequence: CASSFRPPGDRYEQYF.

This clonotype has ten or more counts. The CDR3 reads CASSFTGLGNQPQHF. CDR3 sequence (DNA): TGTGCCAGCAGCTTTACAGGGCTTGGCAATCAGCCCCAGCATTTT. This sequence joins TRBV5-5 and TRBJ1-5; D possibly corresponds to TRBD1 (6 bases). Germline V gives CDR1 SGHKS, CDR2 YYEKEE (reference sequence). The CDR3 runs to 15 residues. V shed 2 bases and J shed 2 bases, with 11 bases lying between them. Variable domain in full (rest from reference TRBV5-5 and TRBJ1-5): DAGVTQSPTHLIKTRGQQVTLRCSPISGHKSVSWYQQVLGQGPQFIFQYYEKEERGRGNFPDRFSARQFPNYSSELNVNALLLGDSALYLCASSFTGLGNQPQHFGDGTRLSIL.

At least ten counts were recorded for this clonotype. This sequence joins TRBV7-9 and TRBJ2-7, with D possibly matching TRBD1 (6 bases). Between the trimmed V and J ends, which lost 5 bases and 3 bases, there was a span of 11 bases. Germline CDR1 and CDR2: SEHNR and FQNEAQ (reference sequence). The CDR3 is 13 amino acids. The CDR3 is CASSNRDRYEQYF. In DNA form, the CDR3 reads TGTGCCAGCAGCAACAGGGATCGCTACGAGCAGTACTTC.

This sequence joins TRBV12-3 or TRBV12-4 and TRBJ2-2; D could derive from TRBD1 or TRBD2 (5 bases each). Between the trimmed V and J ends, which lost 6 bases and 2 bases, there was a span of 16 bases. The CDR3 spans 16 residues. The CDR3 loop reads CASSPLSGQNTGELFF. CDR3 in DNA: TGTGCCAGCAGCCCCCTAAGCGGACAAAACACCGGGGAGCTGTTTTTT.

The chain couples TRBV4-3 to TRBJ2-4, with TRBD1 matching 11 bases. Germline V CDR1 and CDR2: LGHNA, YSLEER. Trimming cost V 0 bases and J 3 bases; bases outside gene matches: 4. The CDR3 covers 17 residues. The CDR3 spells CASSQDSGTGGKNIQYF. CDR3 in DNA: TGCGCCAGCAGCCAAGATTCTGGGACAGGGGGCAAAAACATTCAGTACTTC.

The rearrangement uses TRBV3-1 and TRBJ2-3; the match to TRBD2 covers 7 bases. The CDR3 runs 16 residues. V trimming: 5 bases; J trimming: 7 bases; junction bases outside the gene matches: 15. The germline V gene encodes CDR1 LGHDT and CDR2 YNNKEL (reference sequence). This chain's CDR3 is CASSNNRGEGLNTQYF. The CDR3 nucleotides are TGTGCCAGCAGCAATAACCGGGGGGAGGGCCTAAATACGCAGTATTTT.

This clonotype was picked up many times. The chain has TRBV7-9 and TRBJ2-5, with D possibly TRBD2 on 6 matching bases. The CDR3 has 14 amino acids. V gave up 4 bases and J gave up 1 base, with 10 bases separating them. CDR1 and CDR2 (germline): SEHNR, FQNEAQ (reference sequence). The CDR3 here is CASSSPSAQETQYF. For the CDR3, the DNA is TGTGCCAGCAGCTCCCCTAGCGCCCAAGAGACCCAGTACTTC.

The table lists this clonotype with a few counts. The CDR3 sequence is CASSLLDRLFGANVLTF. CDR3 in DNA: TGTGCCAGCAGCTTATTAGACAGGTTGTTTGGGGCCAACGTCCTGACTTTC. The chain combines TRBV7-9 with TRBJ2-6; possibly TRBD1 for D (6 bases). This CDR3 is built from 17 residues. Trimming removed 2 bases from V and 3 bases from J, with 14 bases in between. Germline V gives CDR1 SEHNR, CDR2 FQNEAQ (reference sequence). Full variable domain (remainder filled in from reference TRBV7-9 and TRBJ2-6): DTGVSQNPRHKITKRGQNVTFRCDPISEHNRLYWYRQTLGQGPEFLTYFQNEAQLEKSRLLSDRFSAERPKGSFSTLEIQRTEQGDSAMYLCASSLLDRLFGANVLTFGAGSRLTVL.

The rearrangement links TRBV4-2 to TRBJ2-7; 11 nucleotides match TRBD2. Germline values: CDR1 LGHNA, CDR2 YNFKEQ. The J segment lost 3 bases and the V segment lost 1 base, leaving 8 bases of the junction unmatched. The CDR3 has 17 amino acids. CDR3 in amino acids: CASSQVTGTSGSYEQYF. Here the CDR3 DNA reads TGTGCCAGCAGCCAAGTGACCGGGACTAGCGGCAGCTACGAGCAGTACTTC.

The genes are TRBV21-1 and TRBJ2-7; TRBD1 was called by the table and not checked on the DNA. TRBV21-1 counts as a pseudogene. CDR3 size: 16 residues. CDR3 nucleotides: TGTGCCAGCACCCCATTACGCAGGGGATCTCTGTACGAGCAGTACTTC. Its protein product is CASTPLRRGSLYEQYF.

Ten or more counts support this clonotype. The chain is built from TRBV12-3 or TRBV12-4 and TRBJ2-1; D gene unclear. The V end was cut by 1 base, the J end by 2 bases, with 9 bases between. The CDR3 contains 15 residues. CDR3 coding DNA: TGTGCCAGCAGTTTAGACGTGTCTACCTACAATGAGCAGTTCTTC. Encoded protein: CASSLDVSTYNEQFF.

V gene TRBV5-1 combines with J gene TRBJ2-1, with D unresolved. The CDR3 length is 13 residues. V lost 8 bases, J lost 4 bases, and 13 bases lay in between. Germline CDR1 is SGHRS and CDR2 is YFSETQ. The CDR3, as DNA: TGCGCCAGTCGCCCGTTAATGTACAATGAGCAGTTCTTC. Protein sequence: CASRPLMYNEQFF.

Only a few counts were recorded for this clonotype. This sequence joins TRBV6-5 and TRBJ2-2; the D gene is possibly TRBD1 (6 bases). Deletions cut 5 bases from V and 1 base from J, with 11 bases between. This CDR3 comprises 15 residues. Germline CDR1 is MNHEY and CDR2 is SVGAGI. The CDR3 region is CASSTTGWNTGELFF. CDR3 nucleotide sequence: TGTGCCAGCAGTACTACAGGGTGGAACACCGGGGAGCTGTTTTTT.

This clonotype occurred a few times. V is TRBV7-9 and J is TRBJ2-7, with 7 positions matching TRBD1. The CDR3 has 16 amino acids. J was trimmed by 3 bases and V by 4 bases; bases with no gene match: 12. Germline assignment: CDR1 SEHNR and CDR2 FQNEAQ (reference sequence). CDR3 nucleotide sequence: TGTGCCAGCAGCTCCTTCTTGAGACAGGGTAACTACGAGCAGTACTTC. Residues: CASSSFLRQGNYEQYF.

This clonotype has a handful of counts. The chain combines TRBV20-1 with TRBJ1-3; 9 bases are a match to TRBD1. Germline CDR1 DFQATT, CDR2 SNEGSKA (reference sequence). This CDR3 comprises 18 residues. The J segment lost 1 base and the V segment lost 0 bases, leaving 10 bases of the junction unmatched. CDR3 amino acids: CSARDRETGGSSGNTIYF. The DNA of the CDR3 is TGCAGTGCTAGAGATCGGGAGACAGGGGGTTCTTCTGGAAACACCATATATTTT.

This clonotype was seen more than once but under ten times. CDR3 DNA sequence: TGTGCCAGCAGTGACTGGACAGAAACTAACTATGGCTACACCTTC. Protein sequence: CASSDWTETNYGYTF. The chain carries TRBV2 and TRBJ1-2, with D possibly matching TRBD1 (6 bases). Germline V CDR1 and CDR2: SNHLY, FYNNEI. The CDR3 length is 15 residues. The V and J ends lost 3 bases and 0 bases respectively, with 11 bases between them.

This clonotype has more than one count but fewer than ten. The chain links TRBV6-5 to TRBJ1-2; D gene uncertain. V lost 7 bases and J lost 9, with 12 bases in between. The germline CDR1 and CDR2 sequences are MNHEY and SVGAGI. The CDR3 is 11 residues long. The CDR3 sequence: CASTSGTSYTF. CDR3 sequence (DNA): TGTGCCAGCACCTCAGGCACTAGCTACACCTTC.

This clonotype has at least ten counts. The chain employs TRBV6-4 and TRBJ2-3; 7 nucleotides match TRBD2. Trimming at V came to 0 bases and at J to 1 base, leaving 4 bases not matched to a gene. The CDR3 runs 16 residues. Germline V gene lookup returns CDR1 MRHNA and CDR2 SNTAGT. The CDR3 sequence: CASSDSAAGGTDTQYF. As DNA, the CDR3 is TGTGCCAGCAGTGACTCAGCGGCGGGGGGCACAGATACGCAGTATTTT.

The V and J genes are TRBV27 and TRBJ2-7; the match to TRBD1 covers 7 bases. The CDR3 is made up of 13 amino acids. V was pared by 5 bases and J by 0 bases, with 1 base of the junction left unmatched. The V gene's germline CDR1 is MNHEY and CDR2 SMNVEV (reference sequence). The CDR3 region has the DNA TGTGCCAGCAGTAGACAGGGCTCCTACGAGCAGTACTTC. This sequence encodes CASSRQGSYEQYF.

This chain links TRBV7-9 with TRBJ1-5, with D perhaps matching TRBD1 (5 bases). Germline assignment: CDR1 SEHNR and CDR2 FQNEAQ (reference sequence). V lost 3 bases and J 2 bases, leaving 11 bases between the germline ends. This CDR3 has 15 amino acids. CDR3 bases: TGTGCCAGCAGCTTTGGCAGGGAGCGCAATCAGCCCCAGCATTTT. Translated, it gives CASSFGRERNQPQHF.

The genes are TRBV6-4 and TRBJ2-3, with 16 bases fitting TRBD2. The V segment lost 3 bases and the J segment 4 bases; nucleotides outside the gene matches: 1. Germline V gives CDR1 MRHNA, CDR2 SNTAGT. This CDR3 is 16 amino acids long. The CDR3 here is CASSEGTSGGADTQYF. For the CDR3, the DNA is TGTGCCAGCAGTGAAGGGACTAGCGGGGGGGCAGATACGCAGTATTTT.

The sample holds a few counts of this clonotype. V usage is TRBV5-5 and J usage is TRBJ1-2; perhaps TRBD1 as D (5 bases). V was pared by 2 bases and J by 0 bases, with 14 bases between. Germline V lookup: CDR1 SGHKS, CDR2 YYEKEE (reference sequence). This CDR3 has 16 amino acids. The CDR3: CASSLSRQSANYGYTF. The DNA for the CDR3 is TGTGCCAGCAGCTTAAGTAGACAGTCGGCTAACTATGGCTACACCTTC.